The following is a TCR beta chain sequence with its context. The antigen remains undetermined. The source of the sample is a study of cytotoxic CD8 clonotypes in ibrutinib-treated CLL. Study details: Patients: 11 to 12 relapsed/refractory, about 14 treatment-naive, roughly 17 IGHV unmutated. Each sample contained, on average, just over 250,000 productive templates and 94,000 or so productive rearrangements. The study, taken as a whole, reports: With treatment, public clonotypes, which were uncommon, either contracted or remained stable. Elevated clonality accompanied ibrutinib response, with a return toward baseline values at progression.

Sequencing used immunoSEQ multiplex PCR; TCRdb keeps in-frame clones, though not all of them. The sample records around 40,000 clones, roughly three quarters being singletons. With 4 bases removed from V and 5 bases from J, the gap between germline ends came to 14 bases. The V gene's germline CDR1 is ENHRY and CDR2 SYGVKD. The CDR3 covers 14 residues. The sample here was PBMCs, taken at disease progression, from a patient treated with ibrutinib. This chain links TRBV10-3 with TRBJ1-2, with D uncertain. This clonotype was sampled from a human donor with chronic lymphocytic leukemia. The CDR3, as DNA: TGTGCCATCAGTGGTGATTCGTCCGTATATGGCTACACCTTC. Residues: CAISGDSSVYGYTF.